This entry lists 28 T cell receptor beta chains sequenced from one sample in a study of neoadjuvant anti-PD-1 for oral cavity cancer. Time point meaning: after neoadjuvant nivolumab, at surgical resection. The repertoire was sequenced with immunoSEQ multiplex PCR; TCRdb's copy has only in-frame clones and lacks some. The data hold approximately 23,000 clones, with 45% observed a single time. The material sequenced was tumor tissue, taken after nivolumab (anti-PD-1) treatment. Every receptor here comes from a person aged 40 to 85 with oral cavity squamous cell carcinoma.

This clone has just a few counts. The gene calls are TRBV25-1 and TRBJ1-2; 7 nucleotides align to TRBD1. CDR3 length: 17 residues. Trimming cost V 5 bases and J 5 bases; bases outside gene matches: 17. The germline gives CDR1 MGHDK, CDR2 SYGVNS. The CDR3 DNA reads as TGTGCCAGCAGTTCCCCAAACCTGGACAGGAAGGGGTATGGCTACACCTTC. It codes for CASSSPNLDRKGYGYTF.

The chain couples TRBV11-1 to TRBJ2-1, with D hard to call. Germline V lookup: CDR1 SGHAT, CDR2 FQDESV (reference sequence). V was pared by 2 bases and J by 7 bases, with 12 bases between. The CDR3 is 14 residues long. The CDR3 nucleotides read TGTGCCAGCAGCTTACCTAGTATCCATAATGAGCAGTTCTTC. Its protein product is CASSLPSIHNEQFF.

The CDR3 DNA is TGTGCCAGCAGTGCAACGGACAGGAGACGGCCTGAAGCTTTCTTT. Protein: CASSATDRRRPEAFF. This chain connects TRBV28 to TRBJ1-1; 7 bases agree with TRBD1. Germline values: CDR1 MDHEN, CDR2 SYDVKM. CDR3 length equals 15 residues. After removal of 5 bases from V and 6 bases from J, the junction contained 12 bases not matched to a gene.

This chain connects TRBV19 to TRBJ2-7, with 7 bases that match TRBD2. This CDR3 is 13 amino acids long. Per germline, CDR1 LNHDA and CDR2 SQIVND (reference sequence). Trimming cost V 6 bases and J 3 bases; bases outside gene matches: 5. CDR3 sequence reads: CASRGGGRYEQYF. The CDR3 bases are TGTGCCAGTAGAGGCGGGGGTCGCTACGAGCAGTACTTC.

The V gene is TRBV10-3, the J gene TRBJ2-7, with D maybe TRBD1 (6 bases). Germline V gives CDR1 ENHRY, CDR2 SYGVKD. V lost 10 bases and J lost 0, with 16 bases in between. There are 14 residues in the CDR3. The CDR3 loop reads CATRKQGSSYEQYF. In DNA, the CDR3 is TGTGCCACAAGGAAACAGGGAAGCTCCTACGAGCAGTACTTC.

This chain joins TRBV5-1 and TRBJ2-1, with D unclear. Trimming shortened V by 4 bases and J by 7 bases, and 9 bases separated the two germline ends. Germline V gene lookup returns CDR1 SGHRS and CDR2 YFSETQ. The CDR3 contains 12 residues. The CDR3 spells CASSQTGNEQFF. The CDR3 nucleotides read TGCGCCAGCAGCCAGACTGGAAATGAGCAGTTCTTC.

This clone showed up just a few times. The chain combines TRBV28 with TRBJ1-2, with 8 bases aligning to TRBD1. CDR1 MDHEN and CDR2 SYDVKM come from the germline V gene. The CDR3 consists of 14 residues. The junction had 4 bases not matched to a gene; V was cut back by 6 bases and J by 1 base. In nucleotides, the CDR3 is TGTGCCAGCAGGACGACAGGGGTTAACTATGGCTACACCTTC. Amino acids: CASRTTGVNYGYTF.

The chain uses TRBV9 and TRBJ1-5; D unclear. The V and J ends lost 2 bases and 6 bases respectively, with 9 bases between them. This CDR3 is 13 amino acids long. Germline CDR1 reads SGDLS; CDR2 reads YYNGEE. For the CDR3, the DNA is TGTGCCAGCAGCGTTGACGGGAGTCAGCCCCAGCATTTT. Its protein product is CASSVDGSQPQHF. Variable domain in full (rest from reference TRBV9 and TRBJ1-5): DSGVTQTPKHLITATGQRVTLRCSPRSGDLSVYWYQQSLDQGLQFLIQYYNGEERAKGNILERFSAQQFPDLHSELNLSSLELGDSALYFCASSVDGSQPQHFGDGTRLSIL.

This clone was observed a few times. The genes are TRBV19 and TRBJ1-2; 9 nucleotides match TRBD1. CDR3 size: 15 residues. Germline V gives CDR1 LNHDA, CDR2 SQIVND (reference sequence). Unmatched junction bases numbered 6, after V lost 3 bases and J lost 4 bases. The CDR3 region is CASSMAGTGIYGYTF. The DNA for the CDR3 is TGTGCCAGTAGTATGGCCGGGACAGGGATCTATGGCTACACCTTC.

This clone was found once. This sequence joins TRBV13 and TRBJ2-7, with D maybe TRBD1 (6 bases). Germline loops: CDR1 PRHDT, CDR2 FYEKMQ (reference sequence). CDR3 length: 13 amino acids. Deletions cut 5 bases from V and 0 bases from J, with 8 bases between. For the CDR3, the DNA is TGTGCCAGCAGCCGGGACACCTCCTACGAGCAGTACTTC. Its translation is CASSRDTSYEQYF.

Here the CDR3 reads CASSSTDTQYF. The CDR3 DNA reads as TGTGCCAGCAGCTCCACAGATACGCAGTATTTT. V usage is TRBV7-2 and J usage is TRBJ2-3; unclear D gene. The germline CDR1 and CDR2 sequences are SGHTA and FQGNSA. The CDR3 is 11 residues long. The V and J ends lost 4 bases and 2 bases respectively, with 1 base between them.

The chain links TRBV18 to TRBJ1-5; 8 positions match TRBD1. The J segment lost 1 base and the V segment lost 4 bases, leaving 3 bases of the junction unmatched. CDR3 length: 15 amino acids. Germline CDR1 KGHSH, CDR2 LQKENI. CDR3 sequence: CASSLRGQSNQPQHF. The CDR3 DNA is TGTGCCAGCTCACTCAGGGGGCAGAGCAATCAGCCCCAGCATTTT.

This chain uses TRBV7-9 with TRBJ1-1; no firm D call. V lost 6 bases to trimming and J lost 0 bases, with 8 bases between them. The CDR3 has 13 amino acids. CDR1 and CDR2 (germline): SEHNR, FQNEAQ (reference sequence). The CDR3 DNA follows: TGTGCCAGCAGTTCTCAGGTGAACACTGAAGCTTTCTTT. This codes for CASSSQVNTEAFF.

V and J are TRBV29-1 and TRBJ1-1; 9 bases agree with TRBD1. The germline gives CDR1 SQVTM, CDR2 ANQGSEA. The CDR3 consists of 14 residues. J was trimmed by 8 bases and V by 5 bases; bases with no gene match: 12. As DNA, the CDR3 is TGCAGCGTTCCTCCGGGACAGGGTATACGAGAAGCTTTCTTT. It yields the protein CSVPPGQGIREAFF.

This sequence joins TRBV5-5 and TRBJ1-6, with D tentatively TRBD1 (6 bases). The germline V and J ends were trimmed by 6 bases and 0 bases, with 13 bases remaining between them. Germline CDR1 is SGHKS and CDR2 is YYEKEE (reference sequence). The CDR3 consists of 16 residues. Here the CDR3 reads CASNLEGGSYNSPLHF. CDR3 sequence (DNA): TGTGCCAGCAACCTGGAGGGGGGCTCCTATAATTCACCCCTCCACTTT.

This clone appeared a few times. V is TRBV28 and J is TRBJ2-7; no definite D call. Trimming cost V 7 bases and J 2 bases, with 12 bases left between them. Germline V gene sequence: CDR1 MDHEN, CDR2 SYDVKM. The length of the CDR3 is 13 residues. The CDR3 region has the DNA TGTGCCAGCAATCCCCCCACAGCCTACGAGCAGTACTTC. This encodes CASNPPTAYEQYF.

This chain links TRBV7-3 with TRBJ1-2; D is uncertain. The germline CDR1 and CDR2 sequences are SGHTA and FQGTGA. CDR3 size: 11 residues. The V and J ends lost 2 bases and 7 bases respectively, with 5 bases between them. CDR3 sequence: CASSLSRGYTF. CDR3 bases: TGTGCCAGCAGCTTATCACGTGGCTACACCTTC.

The chain uses TRBV10-1 and TRBJ2-3, with D perhaps being TRBD1 or TRBD2 (6 bases each). CDR3 size: 14 residues. The germline V and J ends were trimmed by 8 bases and 3 bases, with 15 bases remaining between them. Germline V gene data show CDR1 as WNHNN and CDR2 as SYGVQD (reference sequence). The CDR3 DNA is TGCGCCAGCGGGATTGGGGGGCCTACAGATACGCAGTATTTT. Amino acids: CASGIGGPTDTQYF.

The J gene is TRBJ1-1, the V gene TRBV9; D is undetermined. Trimming shortened V by 5 bases and J by 4 bases, and 12 bases separated the two germline ends. CDR1 SGDLS and CDR2 YYNGEE come from the germline V gene. CDR3 size: 13 residues. For the CDR3, the DNA is TGTGCCAGCAGTGGGCAGGCGGGCACTGAAGCTTTCTTT. Protein sequence: CASSGQAGTEAFF.

The gene calls are TRBV7-3 and TRBJ2-7, with D uncertain. V was trimmed by 3 bases and J by 6 bases, leaving 9 bases between them. The CDR3 extends over 12 amino acids. CDR1 is SGHTA, CDR2 FQGTGA, per germline. CDR3 in amino acids: CASSFTSGEQYF. In nucleotides, the CDR3 is TGTGCCAGCAGCTTTACAAGTGGCGAGCAGTACTTC.

This chain connects TRBV4-3 to TRBJ1-2, with 7 bases that match TRBD1. The CDR3 has 19 amino acids. Unmatched junction bases numbered 15, after V lost 2 bases and J lost 0 bases. CDR1 and CDR2 from the germline V gene are LGHNA and YSLEER. The CDR3 sequence: CASSQLGSDRQGPNYGYTF. The CDR3 nucleotides are TGCGCCAGCAGCCAACTGGGGTCCGATAGACAGGGACCTAACTATGGCTACACCTTC.

The rearrangement links TRBV6-1 to TRBJ1-5; D gene unclear. Deletions cut 8 bases from V and 7 bases from J, with 9 bases between. The germline CDR1 and CDR2 sequences are MNHNS and SASEGT. The CDR3 totals 11 residues. CDR3 sequence (DNA): TGTGCCAGCGGTCATGGCCAGCCCCAGCATTTT. Translation gives CASGHGQPQHF.

This clone has at least ten counts. This chain joins TRBV9 and TRBJ2-3; D might be TRBD1 or TRBD2, each matching 6 bases. The CDR3 spans 17 residues. Germline V gene sequence: CDR1 SGDLS, CDR2 YYNGEE. The ends were cut back, 0 bases at V and 1 base at J, with 15 bases in the middle. This CDR3 reads CASSVGVEGGRTDTQYF. The CDR3 nucleotides are TGTGCCAGCAGCGTAGGGGTAGAGGGGGGACGCACAGATACGCAGTATTTT.

This clone was detected a few times. The CDR3 reads CASSFGQGGYGYTF. CDR3 sequence (DNA): TGTGCCAGCAGTTTCGGACAGGGTGGCTATGGCTACACCTTC. The chain links TRBV6-6 to TRBJ1-2, with 8 bases matching TRBD1. The junction had 5 bases not matched to a gene; V was cut back by 4 bases and J by 4 bases. Germline assignment: CDR1 MNHNY and CDR2 SVGAGI (reference sequence). This CDR3 region has 14 residues.

This clone showed up many times. The chain uses TRBV7-9 and TRBJ2-7; D may match TRBD1 or TRBD2 (5 bases each). The CDR3 loop spans 13 amino acids. Between the trimmed V and J ends, which lost 3 bases and 4 bases, there was a span of 10 bases. Germline lookup yields CDR1 SEHNR and CDR2 FQNEAQ (reference sequence). The CDR3 nucleotides are TGTGCCAGCAGCTTCGGGGCTTTGTACGAGCAGTACTTC. Its translation is CASSFGALYEQYF. Combining the CDR3 with reference TRBV7-9 and TRBJ2-7 gives the whole variable domain DTGVSQNPRHKITKRGQNVTFRCDPISEHNRLYWYRQTLGQGPEFLTYFQNEAQLEKSRLLSDRFSAERPKGSFSTLEIQRTEQGDSAMYLCASSFGALYEQYFGPGTRLTVT.

V usage is TRBV6-1 and J usage is TRBJ1-6; D unclear. With 2 bases removed from V and 1 base from J, the gap between germline ends came to 15 bases. CDR1 and CDR2 (germline): MNHNS, SASEGT. This CDR3 has 18 amino acids. The CDR3 region is CASSESFPIVSYNSPLHF. In nucleotides, the CDR3 is TGTGCCAGCAGTGAATCGTTCCCCATTGTATCCTATAATTCACCCCTCCACTTT.

This clone has more than one count but fewer than ten. The gene calls are TRBV15 and TRBJ2-7, with D tentatively TRBD1 (6 bases). The CDR3 has 13 residues. V was cut by 1 base and J by 6 bases, with 10 bases left in between. CDR1 and CDR2 (germline): LNHNV, YYDKDF (reference sequence). In DNA form, the CDR3 reads TGTGCCACCAGCAGAGGAGGGGGAGTCGAGCAGTACTTC. Its protein product is CATSRGGGVEQYF.

The chain has TRBV2 and TRBJ2-7; D call uncertain. CDR3 size: 11 residues. Germline assignment: CDR1 SNHLY and CDR2 FYNNEI. Trimming left V 3 bases short and J 6 bases short, with 6 bases between. CDR3 sequence (DNA): TGTGCCAGCAGTGAGGCGTTCGAGCAGTACTTC. This encodes CASSEAFEQYF.